This T cell receptor (beta chain) derives from a study of CD8 T cells in Susac syndrome. Random hexamers served to reverse transcribe roughly 0.5 to 1 ug RNA. TCR beta CDR3 was amplified by immunoSEQ covering 54 Vbeta and 13 Jbeta. MiXCR, run by TCRdb on the immunoSEQ multiplex PCR reads, gives a single entry per CDR3 protein. This table has 75,000 to 95,000 distinct CDR3 sequences, about 91% appearing once. The TCR was taken from a human donor with multiple sclerosis. Sequencing used CD8+ T cells from PBMCs.

CDR3 nucleotides: TGCAGTGCTAGGAAATTGACAGCAACTAATGAAAAACTGTTTTTT. It specifies CSARKLTATNEKLFF. This chain connects TRBV20-1 to TRBJ1-4, with D possibly being TRBD1 (5 bases). Germline assignment: CDR1 DFQATT and CDR2 SNEGSKA (reference sequence). The CDR3 extends over 15 amino acids. The V and J ends lost 3 bases and 0 bases respectively, with 11 bases between them.